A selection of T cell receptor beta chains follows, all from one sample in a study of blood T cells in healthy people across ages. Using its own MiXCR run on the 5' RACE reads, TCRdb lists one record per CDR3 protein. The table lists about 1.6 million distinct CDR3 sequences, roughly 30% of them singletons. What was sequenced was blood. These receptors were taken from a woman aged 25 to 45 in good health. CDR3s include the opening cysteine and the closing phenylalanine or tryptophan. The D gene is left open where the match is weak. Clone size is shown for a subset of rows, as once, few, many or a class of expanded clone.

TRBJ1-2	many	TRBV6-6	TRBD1	TGTGCCAGCAGCCCCATGGGGACAGGGCCTGGCTACACCTTC	CASSPMGTGPGYTF
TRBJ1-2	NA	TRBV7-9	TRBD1	TGTGCCAGCAGCTCATCAGGACAGGGGGGTTTCTATGGCTACACCTTC	CASSSSGQGGFYGYTF
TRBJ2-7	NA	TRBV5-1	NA	TGCGCCAGCTCTTTTTCCCTATCCGGGACATCGGTATCCTACGAGCAGTACTTC	CASSFSLSGTSVSYEQYF
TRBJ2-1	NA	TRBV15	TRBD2	TGTGCCACCAGCAGGGGACGGGAGGGCCGCAATGAGCAGTTCTTC	CATSRGREGRNEQFF
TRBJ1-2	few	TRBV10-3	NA	TGTGCCATCAGTGGTGGGGTCGGCTACACCTTC	CAISGGVGYTF
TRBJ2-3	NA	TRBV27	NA	TGTGCCAGCAGTGACGGTCGCCTTAGCACAGATACGCAGTATTTT	CASSDGRLSTDTQYF
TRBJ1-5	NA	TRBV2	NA	TGTGCCAGCAGTGAACCCAGGGCCTACAATCAGCCCCAGCATTTT	CASSEPRAYNQPQHF
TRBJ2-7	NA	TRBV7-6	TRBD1	TGTGCCAGCAGCCCTTGGACAGGGAACGAGCAGTACTTC	CASSPWTGNEQYF
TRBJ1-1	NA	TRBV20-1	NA	TGCAGTGCTAAGTCGTTCTCGAGCACTGAAGCTTTCTTT	CSAKSFSSTEAFF
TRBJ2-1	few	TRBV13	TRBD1	TGTGCCAGCAGCTGGAGGACAGGGGCGCAAGATGAGCAGTTCTTC	CASSWRTGAQDEQFF
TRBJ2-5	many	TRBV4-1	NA	TGCGCCAGCAGCCAAGATCACCGAGGGATTCAAGAGACCCAGTACTTC	CASSQDHRGIQETQYF
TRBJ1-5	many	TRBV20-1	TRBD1	TGCAGTGCCATAACAGGGGGCGATCAGCCCCAGCATTTT	CSAITGGDQPQHF
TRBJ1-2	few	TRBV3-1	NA	TGTGCCAGCAGCCAGGGGCGGGGAGTTCGTGGCTACACCTTC	CASSQGRGVRGYTF
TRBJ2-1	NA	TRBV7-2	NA	TGTGCCAGCAGCCACCGACTAGTGGGAGGCCCCTACAATGAGCAGTTCTTC	CASSHRLVGGPYNEQFF
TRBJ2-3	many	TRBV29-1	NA	TGCAGCGTTGGTAACATCTTGGCAGATACGCAGTATTTT	CSVGNILADTQYF
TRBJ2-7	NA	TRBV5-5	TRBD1	TGTGCCAGCAGCTTGAGGCAGGGGGCGGTCGAGCAGTACTTC	CASSLRQGAVEQYF
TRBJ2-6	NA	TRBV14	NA	TGTGCCAGCAGCCAATTTGACGCGCTAAGCTCCTCTGGGGCCAGCGTCCTGACTTTC	CASSQFDALSSSGASVLTF
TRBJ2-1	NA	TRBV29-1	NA	TGCAGCGTTGATACCGGAACAATGATGCAGTTCTTC	CSVDTGTMMQFF
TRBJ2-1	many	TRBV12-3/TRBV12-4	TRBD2	TGTGCCAGCGGAGAGCGGGAGTTTAACAATGAGCAGTTCTTC	CASGEREFNNEQFF
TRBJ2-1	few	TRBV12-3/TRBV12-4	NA	TGTGCCAGCACCCAAGTCCCCCCCGTCAATGAGCAGTTCTTC	CASTQVPPVNEQFF
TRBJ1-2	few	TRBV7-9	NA	TGTGCCAGCAGTTTAGTTGACAGTGGCTACACCTTC	CASSLVDSGYTF
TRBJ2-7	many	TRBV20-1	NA	TGCAGTGCTAGAGATTTAATACGGGACAAGACGGACGAGCAGTACTTC	CSARDLIRDKTDEQYF
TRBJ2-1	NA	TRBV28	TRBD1	TGTGCCACAGCCCAGGGGGAGAACACCTACAATGAGCAGTTCTTC	CATAQGENTYNEQFF
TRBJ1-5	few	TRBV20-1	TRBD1	TGCAGTGCTAGACGGACAGGGCCAAGACAGCCCCAGCATTTT	CSARRTGPRQPQHF
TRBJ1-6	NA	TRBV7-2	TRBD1	TGTGCCAGCAGCCGGGACAGGGGAATTACCTCCTCACCCCTCCACTTT	CASSRDRGITSSPLHF
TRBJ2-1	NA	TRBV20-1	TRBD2	TGCAGTGCTAGAGATGCACTAGCGGGGGGGCTTGAGCAGTTCTTC	CSARDALAGGLEQFF
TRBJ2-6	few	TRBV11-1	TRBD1	TGTGCCAGCAGCCCCCTCCGGGACAGGGGATCCCCCCGCTCTGGGGCCAACGTCCTGACTTTC	CASSPLRDRGSPRSGANVLTF
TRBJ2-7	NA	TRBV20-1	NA	TGCGGTGCTAGATGGGGGGCCGGCTACGAGCAGTACTTC	CGARWGAGYEQYF
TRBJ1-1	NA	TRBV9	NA	TGTGCCAGCAGCGCATCACCGGGGGGGATGAACACTGAAGCTTTCTTT	CASSASPGGMNTEAFF
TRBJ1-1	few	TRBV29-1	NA	TGCAGCGCCCAAGGGTCGGGACAAAACACTGAAGCTTTCTTT	CSAQGSGQNTEAFF
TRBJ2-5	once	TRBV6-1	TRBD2	TGTGCCAGCAATCGCGGGGGGGCCCAAGAGACCCAGTACTTC	CASNRGGAQETQYF
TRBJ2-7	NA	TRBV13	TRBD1	TGTGCCAGCAGCTTAGGCCGGACAGGGACGGGGACCTACGAGCAGTACTTC	CASSLGRTGTGTYEQYF
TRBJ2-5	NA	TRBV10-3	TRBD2	TGTGCCATCAAGCCTAGCGGGGGGGCGTATGAGTCCGAGACCCAGTACTTC	CAIKPSGGAYESETQYF
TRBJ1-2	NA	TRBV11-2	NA	TGTGCCAGCAGCTCAGTTGGAGGGACCGAGGATAACTATGGCTACACCTTC	CASSSVGGTEDNYGYTF
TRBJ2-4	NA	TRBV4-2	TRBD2	TGTGCCAGCGCAGAAGGGTTAGCGGGAGGCTACGAGCGGTACTTC	CASAEGLAGGYERYF
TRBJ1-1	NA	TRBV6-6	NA	TGTGCCAGCACGGGCGGCTACACTGAAGCTTTCTTT	CASTGGYTEAFF
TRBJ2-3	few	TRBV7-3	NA	TGTGCCAGCAGCTTATTTTCGCAAGGGGCGGTAGATACGCAGTATTTT	CASSLFSQGAVDTQYF
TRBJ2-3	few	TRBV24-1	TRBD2	TGTGCCACCAGTGGAGAGAGCGGGGGGAAACCTCCGGATACGCAGTATTTT	CATSGESGGKPPDTQYF
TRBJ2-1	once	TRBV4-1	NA	TGCGCCGGCAGCCAAGAAATGGAGGGATCGTACTACAATGAGCAGTTCTTC	CAGSQEMEGSYYNEQFF
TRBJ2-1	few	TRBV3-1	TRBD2	TGTGCCAGCAGCCAAGCCCTGGGGGGGATCGGGCAGTTCTTC	CASSQALGGIGQFF
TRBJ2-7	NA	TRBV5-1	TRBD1	TGCGCCAGCAGCTTGGAAAGACAGGGGGTTTCCTACGAGCAGTACTTC	CASSLERQGVSYEQYF
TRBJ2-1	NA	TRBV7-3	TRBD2	TGTGCCAGCAGCTTAAAGGCTAGCGGGGGAAATGAGCAGTTCTTC	CASSLKASGGNEQFF
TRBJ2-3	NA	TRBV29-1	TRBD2	TGCAGCGTTTTGGGGACTAGCGGGCTCAGCACAAATACGCAGTATTTT	CSVLGTSGLSTNTQYF
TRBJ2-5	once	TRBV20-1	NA	TGCAGTACTAGAGAAAATTTCCAGACCCAGTACTTC	CSTRENFQTQYF
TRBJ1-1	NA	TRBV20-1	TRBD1	TGCAGTGCTGCGTCGGGACAGGGAATCACTGAAGCTTTCTTT	CSAASGQGITEAFF
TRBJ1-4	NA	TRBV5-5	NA	TGTGCCAGCAGCTCCCGGGACGGTAATGAAAAACTGTTTTTT	CASSSRDGNEKLFF
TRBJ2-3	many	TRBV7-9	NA	TGTGCCAGCAGCTTATTATCTGGAGCCTTCACAGATACGCAGTATTTT	CASSLLSGAFTDTQYF
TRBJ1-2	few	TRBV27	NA	TGTGCCAGCAGTCGATCTACAGGGCCCTATGGCTACACCTTC	CASSRSTGPYGYTF
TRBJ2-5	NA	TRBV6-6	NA	TGTGCCAGCAGGGGCCCCAAGTTCCAAGAGACCCAGTACTTC	CASRGPKFQETQYF
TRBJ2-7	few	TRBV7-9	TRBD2	TGTGCCAGCAGCCCCACGGGACTAGATAACGAGCAGTACTTC	CASSPTGLDNEQYF
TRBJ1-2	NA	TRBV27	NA	TGTGCCAGCAGCCCCCGGGACTACTATGGCTACACCTTC	CASSPRDYYGYTF
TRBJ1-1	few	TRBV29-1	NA	TGCAGCTTCCGGGATACGAACACTGAAGCTTTCTTT	CSFRDTNTEAFF